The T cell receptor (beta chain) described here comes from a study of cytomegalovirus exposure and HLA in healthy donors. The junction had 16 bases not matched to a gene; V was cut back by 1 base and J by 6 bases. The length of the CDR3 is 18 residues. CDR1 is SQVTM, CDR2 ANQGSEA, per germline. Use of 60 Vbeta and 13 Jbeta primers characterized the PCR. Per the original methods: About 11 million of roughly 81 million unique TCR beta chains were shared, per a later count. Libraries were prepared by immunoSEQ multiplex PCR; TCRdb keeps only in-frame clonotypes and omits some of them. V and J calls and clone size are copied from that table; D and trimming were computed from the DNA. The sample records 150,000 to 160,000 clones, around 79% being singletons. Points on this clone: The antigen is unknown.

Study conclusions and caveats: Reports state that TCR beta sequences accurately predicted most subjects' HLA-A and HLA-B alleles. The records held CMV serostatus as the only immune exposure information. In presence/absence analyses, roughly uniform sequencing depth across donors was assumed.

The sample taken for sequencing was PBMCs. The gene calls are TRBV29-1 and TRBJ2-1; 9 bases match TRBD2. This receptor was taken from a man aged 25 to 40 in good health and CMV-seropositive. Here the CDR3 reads CSVEGSPLAGYPGNEQFF. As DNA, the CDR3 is TGCAGCGTTGAAGGATCCCCCCTAGCGGGATACCCAGGCAATGAGCAGTTCTTC.